This TCR beta chain derives from a study of Ad26.COV2.S vaccination and SARS-CoV-2 variants. On the study more broadly: The Ad26.COV2.S arm of the COV1001 trial was where the donor was placed. Overall study findings and caveats: The breadth of spike-specific CD8+ and CD4+ T cell responses after vaccination was reportedly substantial.

Comment on this clone: What it binds is unknown.

The table came from immunoSEQ multiplex PCR; TCRdb's copy has only in-frame clones and leaves some out. The table records 400,000 to 450,000 clones, about 92% of them present only once. Described treatment: 19 received Ad26.COV2.S at low or high dose, single or two shots; a few received placebo; per-sample allocation not given. Day 63 after the first injection of vaccine or placebo was the sampling time. Expression of Wuhan-strain SARS-CoV-2 spike came from the Ad26 vector that formed the vaccine. The CDR3 has 16 amino acids. The germline V and J ends were trimmed by 3 bases and 1 base, with 10 bases remaining between them. Per germline, CDR1 MDHEN and CDR2 SYDVKM.

This receptor was identified in a person aged 18-60 years who received the Ad26.COV2.S COVID-19 vaccine or a placebo. The material sequenced was peripheral blood, taken in a trial of Ad26.COV2.S vaccine versus placebo. The chain uses TRBV28 and TRBJ2-6, with D tentatively TRBD1 (6 bases). The CDR3 DNA is TGTGCCAGCAGTTTGGAAGGACAGTCTGGGGCCAACGTCCTGACTTTC. As protein: CASSLEGQSGANVLTF. Combining the CDR3 with reference TRBV28 and TRBJ2-6 gives the whole variable domain DVKVTQSSRYLVKRTGEKVFLECVQDMDHENMFWYRQDPGLGLRLIYFSYDVKMKEKGDIPEGYSVSREKKERFSLILESASTNQTSMYLCASSLEGQSGANVLTFGAGSRLTVL.